The 20 T cell receptor beta chains given below trace back to one sample, sequenced in a study of sequential checkpoint blockade in melanoma (dated by TCRdb to between 2017 and 2020). The library was obtained by the immunoSEQ multiplex PCR assay. TCRdb stores this immuneACCESS table with in-frame sequences only. Part of the clones is absent; in the studies checked, under half of the shortfall reflects unresolved V genes, and no reason is known for the rest. The sample profile shows some 10,000 clones; approximately 82% of them were found once. The ten largest clones add up to around 10% of the sample. The treatment or condition label corresponds to: randomized to nivolumab then ipilimumab (arm A) or the reverse (arm B). Sequencing used CD8+ T cells sorted from blood (inferred from file names), obtained from a patient given nivolumab and ipilimumab in sequence. The receptor set was obtained from a human donor with melanoma.

Comments on this clone: Since a far larger clone is one base different, this is likely a read error. This chain links TRBV9 with TRBJ1-2; 10 nucleotides align to TRBD1. J gave up 7 bases and V 0 bases, and 6 bases lay outside the gene matches. The CDR3 is made up of 15 amino acids. Germline V gene data show CDR1 as SGDLS and CDR2 as YYNGEE. The CDR3 coding sequence is TGTGCCAGCAGCGTAGAAGGACAGGGGGACGGTGGCTACACCTTC. Translating gives CASSVEGQGDGGYTF.

The J gene is TRBJ1-2, the V gene TRBV29-1; TRBD1 aligns across 7 bases. This CDR3 is 13 amino acids long. The germline V gene encodes CDR1 SQVTM and CDR2 ANQGSEA. J gave up 1 base and V 6 bases, and 5 bases lay outside the gene matches. This CDR3 reads CSVTDRNNYGYTF. The CDR3 DNA follows: TGCAGCGTGACGGACAGGAATAACTATGGCTACACCTTC. The whole variable domain, filled in from reference TRBV29-1 and TRBJ1-2, reads SAVISQKPSRDICQRGTSLTIQCQVDSQVTMMFWYRQQPGQSLTLIATANQGSEATYESGFVIDKFPISRPNLTFSTLTVSNMSPEDSSIYLCSVTDRNNYGYTFGSGTRLTVV.

The chain combines TRBV27 with TRBJ2-1; 11 positions match TRBD1. V shed 8 bases and J 7 bases; nucleotides not matched to a gene: 10. Germline loops: CDR1 MNHEY, CDR2 SMNVEV (reference sequence). This CDR3 has 15 amino acids. CDR3 amino acids: CASRIGQGAVNEQFF. DNA for the CDR3: TGTGCCAGCCGCATTGGACAGGGGGCGGTTAATGAGCAGTTCTTC.

The V and J genes are TRBV27 and TRBJ2-7, with 8 bases lining up with TRBD2. This CDR3 has 14 residues. V shed 8 bases and J 3 bases; nucleotides not matched to a gene: 9. CDR1 is MNHEY, CDR2 SMNVEV, per germline (reference sequence). CDR3 sequence: CASSLGRASYEQYF. In DNA, the CDR3 is TGTGCCAGCTCTCTCGGGAGGGCCAGCTACGAGCAGTACTTC.

This chain connects TRBV29-1 to TRBJ2-1; D ambiguous. V lost 7 bases and J 7 bases, leaving 17 bases between the germline ends. Germline V lookup: CDR1 SQVTM, CDR2 ANQGSEA. This CDR3 contains 13 residues. The DNA for the CDR3 is TGCAGCGCGAGGATGAGCTCCTGGAATGAGCAGTTCTTC. Translation: CSARMSSWNEQFF.

The chain carries TRBV28 and TRBJ2-1, with D possibly being TRBD2 (6 bases). Per the germline V gene, CDR1 is MDHEN and CDR2 is SYDVKM. Trimming took 8 bases from V and 8 from J, leaving 10 bases between them. The CDR3 is 11 amino acids. The CDR3 DNA sequence: TGTGCCAGCGGGCGGGGCGATGAGCAGTTCTTC. It yields the protein CASGRGDEQFF.

This clone came up a few times. The chain employs TRBV13 and TRBJ2-7, with TRBD2 matching 13 bases. This CDR3 has 16 amino acids. The V segment lost 4 bases and the J segment 3 bases; nucleotides outside the gene matches: 6. The germline V gene has CDR1 PRHDT and CDR2 FYEKMQ (reference sequence). In DNA, the CDR3 is TGTGCCAGCAGCTCGCAACTAGCGGGAGGGGACTACGAGCAGTACTTC. As protein: CASSSQLAGGDYEQYF.

V gene TRBV13 combines with J gene TRBJ2-7; TRBD1 agrees at 8 bases. CDR3 length equals 14 residues. CDR1 and CDR2 from the germline V gene are PRHDT and FYEKMQ (reference sequence). J lost 5 bases, V lost 0 bases, and 3 bases had no gene match. As DNA, the CDR3 is TGTGCCAGCAGCTTAGGTCAGGGGGCAAACGAGCAGTACTTC. It yields the protein CASSLGQGANEQYF. Full variable domain (missing parts from reference TRBV13 and TRBJ2-7): AAGVIQSPRHLIKEKRETATLKCYPIPRHDTVYWYQQGPGQDPQFLISFYEKMQSDKGSIPDRFSAQQFSDYHSELNMSSLELGDSALYFCASSLGQGANEQYFGPGTRLTVT.

The chain joins TRBV4-3 to TRBJ2-1; the match to TRBD2 covers 7 bases. The CDR3 runs to 15 residues. CDR1 LGHNA and CDR2 YSLEER come from the germline V gene. V lost 5 bases to trimming and J lost 1 base; unmatched junction nucleotides: 5. The CDR3 sequence: CASSVVGGSYNEQFF. In DNA, the CDR3 is TGCGCCAGCAGCGTTGTCGGGGGGTCCTACAATGAGCAGTTCTTC.

The V and J genes are TRBV5-6 and TRBJ2-7; maybe TRBD2 (6 bases). Germline CDR1 reads SGHDT; CDR2 reads YYEEEE. Trimming took off 4 bases at V and 0 bases at J, with 11 bases between the two ends. This CDR3 contains 14 residues. The CDR3 loop is CASSGGYASYEQYF. The CDR3 DNA is TGTGCCAGCAGCGGGGGGTATGCCTCCTACGAGCAGTACTTC.

The chain employs TRBV27 and TRBJ2-5; the D gene is possibly TRBD2 (6 bases). CDR3 size: 16 residues. Trimming left V 5 bases short and J 3 bases short, with 19 bases between. CDR1 and CDR2 (germline): MNHEY, SMNVEV (reference sequence). CDR3 DNA sequence: TGTGCCAGCAGTCAAGGCGGGAACGAAGTAAAAGAGACCCAGTACTTC. This sequence encodes CASSQGGNEVKETQYF.

V gene TRBV15 combines with J gene TRBJ2-1; 11 bases agree with TRBD1. Looked up from germline, CDR1 is LNHNV and CDR2 is YYDKDF (reference sequence). The trim removed 4 bases at V and 3 bases at J, leaving 14 bases unmatched. The CDR3 has 19 residues. Here the CDR3 reads CATSTRTGGLAGYYNEQFF. DNA for the CDR3: TGTGCCACCAGCACCCGGACAGGGGGCCTAGCGGGCTACTACAATGAGCAGTTCTTC.

The rearrangement links TRBV28 to TRBJ2-7; 7 nucleotides line up with TRBD1. CDR1 is MDHEN, CDR2 SYDVKM, per germline. The J segment lost 2 bases and the V segment lost 2 bases, leaving 3 bases of the junction unmatched. The CDR3 length is 14 residues. DNA for the CDR3: TGTGCCAGCAGTTTAGGACAGGACACCTACGAGCAGTACTTC. It codes for CASSLGQDTYEQYF.

The chain uses TRBV2 and TRBJ2-7; D gene unclear. Per the germline V gene, CDR1 is SNHLY and CDR2 is FYNNEI. Trimming removed 6 bases from V and 4 bases from J, with 13 bases in between. The CDR3 runs to 13 residues. The CDR3 region is CASSGPPVYEQYF. The CDR3 DNA follows: TGTGCCAGCAGCGGTCCCCCTGTATACGAGCAGTACTTC.

The chain links TRBV7-8 to TRBJ2-3; TRBD2 might be the D (6 bases). V was cut by 3 bases and J by 5 bases, with 12 bases left in between. The CDR3 contains 14 residues. Germline lookup yields CDR1 SGHVS and CDR2 FQNEAQ. The CDR3 sequence: CASSFPGVGDTQYF. The CDR3 DNA sequence: TGTGCCAGCAGCTTCCCGGGAGTAGGAGATACGCAGTATTTT.

The rearrangement joins TRBV2 to TRBJ2-3; D is uncertain. This CDR3 is built from 15 residues. V lost 4 bases and J 0 bases, leaving 11 bases between the germline ends. Germline loops: CDR1 SNHLY, CDR2 FYNNEI. The CDR3 loop is CASSVTETSTDTQYF. CDR3 coding DNA: TGTGCCAGCAGTGTCACTGAAACTAGCACAGATACGCAGTATTTT.

This clone appeared a single time. The chain recombines TRBV25-1 with TRBJ2-3; the match to TRBD1 covers 7 bases. V gave up 3 bases and J gave up 2 bases; unmatched junction bases: 5. Germline loops: CDR1 MGHDK, CDR2 SYGVNS. The CDR3 is 15 amino acids. In DNA form, the CDR3 reads TGTGCCAGCAGTGATGGGACAGAGGTCACAGATACGCAGTATTTT. It is translated as CASSDGTEVTDTQYF.

The chain couples TRBV13 to TRBJ2-7; D possibly corresponds to TRBD1 (7 bases). CDR1 is PRHDT, CDR2 FYEKMQ, per germline (reference sequence). The CDR3 runs 16 residues. Deletions cut 3 bases from V and 2 bases from J, with 17 bases between. The CDR3 loop reads CASSFKGGREPYEQYF. CDR3 in DNA: TGTGCCAGCAGCTTTAAAGGGGGCCGGGAGCCCTACGAGCAGTACTTC.

The chain employs TRBV27 and TRBJ2-3; 11 bases line up with TRBD2. Germline loops: CDR1 MNHEY, CDR2 SMNVEV (reference sequence). V lost 4 bases to trimming and J lost 3 bases; unmatched junction nucleotides: 6. The CDR3 sequence is 16 residues long. The CDR3 is CASSSLLAGVTDTQYF. The CDR3 DNA reads as TGTGCCAGCAGTTCCCTACTAGCGGGAGTTACAGATACGCAGTATTTT.

The chain uses TRBV4-1 and TRBJ1-1; 7 bases agree with TRBD1. This CDR3 has 18 residues. CDR1 and CDR2 (germline): MGHRA, YSYEKL. Trimming cost V 2 bases and J 0 bases; bases outside gene matches: 12. CDR3 DNA sequence: TGCGCCAGCAGCCAATTTACCCGGGACAGACTAATGAACACTGAAGCTTTCTTT. This gives the protein CASSQFTRDRLMNTEAFF.